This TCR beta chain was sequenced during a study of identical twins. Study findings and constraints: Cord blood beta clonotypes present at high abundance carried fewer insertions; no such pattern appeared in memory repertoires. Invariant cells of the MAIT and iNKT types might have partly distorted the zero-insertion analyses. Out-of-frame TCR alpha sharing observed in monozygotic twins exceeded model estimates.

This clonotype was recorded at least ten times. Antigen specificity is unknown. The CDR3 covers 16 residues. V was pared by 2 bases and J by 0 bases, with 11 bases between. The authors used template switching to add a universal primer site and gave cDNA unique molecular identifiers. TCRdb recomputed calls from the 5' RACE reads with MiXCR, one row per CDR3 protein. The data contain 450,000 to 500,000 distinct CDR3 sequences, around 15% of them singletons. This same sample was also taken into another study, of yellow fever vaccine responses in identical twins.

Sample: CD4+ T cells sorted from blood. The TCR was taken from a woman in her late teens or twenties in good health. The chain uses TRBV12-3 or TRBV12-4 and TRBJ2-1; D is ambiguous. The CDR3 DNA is TGTGCCAGCAGTTTATGGGCAGAGAGCTCCTACAATGAGCAGTTCTTC. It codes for CASSLWAESSYNEQFF.